Below, 8 T cell receptor beta chains from the same sample are listed, as sequenced in a study of Ad26.COV2.S vaccination and SARS-CoV-2 variants. The repertoire was sequenced with immunoSEQ multiplex PCR; TCRdb's copy has only in-frame clones and lacks some. The sample lists approximately 300,000 clones; around four fifths were seen once. As for treatment: some 19 received Ad26.COV2.S at low or high dose, single or two shots; about 5 received placebo; per-sample allocation not given. Samples came from day 63 after the first vaccine or placebo injection. Sequences were derived from peripheral blood, sampled in a trial of Ad26.COV2.S vaccine versus placebo. The receptors were gathered from a person between 18 and 60 years old who received the Ad26.COV2.S COVID-19 vaccine or a placebo.

V usage is TRBV27 and J usage is TRBJ2-5; no definite D call. Trimming took 2 bases from V and 0 from J, leaving 4 bases between them. This CDR3 has 13 amino acids. From germline, CDR1 is MNHEY and CDR2 SMNVEV (reference sequence). The CDR3 is CASSLDHQETQYF. The DNA of the CDR3 is TGTGCCAGCAGTTTAGACCACCAAGAGACCCAGTACTTC.

The chain recombines TRBV7-2 with TRBJ2-5; 8 nucleotides match TRBD2. Per the germline V gene, CDR1 is SGHTA and CDR2 is FQGNSA. Unmatched junction bases numbered 9, after V lost 5 bases and J lost 4 bases. The CDR3 is made up of 15 amino acids. The CDR3 is CASSPLRGERETQYF. As DNA, the CDR3 is TGTGCCAGCAGCCCTTTGCGGGGGGAAAGAGAGACCCAGTACTTC.

The chain combines TRBV27 with TRBJ2-1; 7 bases fit TRBD2. The CDR3 sequence is 14 residues long. The J segment lost 3 bases and the V segment lost 8 bases, leaving 7 bases of the junction unmatched. Looked up from germline, CDR1 is MNHEY and CDR2 is SMNVEV (reference sequence). The CDR3 sequence is CASAFRGDYNEQFF. Here the CDR3 DNA reads TGTGCCAGCGCCTTTCGGGGGGACTACAATGAGCAGTTCTTC.

J is TRBJ2-7 and V is TRBV27; tentatively, D is TRBD1 (6 bases). This CDR3 is 15 amino acids long. The V gene's germline CDR1 is MNHEY and CDR2 SMNVEV (reference sequence). The V end lost 5 bases, the J end lost 4 bases, and 18 bases lay between the germline ends. In DNA, the CDR3 is TGTGCCAGCAGTCGTGACAGGTCAAGGTCTTACGAGCAGTACTTC. It translates to CASSRDRSRSYEQYF.

The V gene is TRBV14, the J gene TRBJ2-7; weak D call: TRBD2 (6 bases). The CDR3 sequence is 15 residues long. The germline CDR1 and CDR2 sequences are SGHDN and FVKESK. V dropped 4 bases and J dropped 3 bases, with 16 bases sitting between them. This chain's CDR3 is CASSLNSGTLYEQYF. The CDR3 DNA sequence: TGTGCCAGCAGCCTGAATAGCGGAACTCTCTACGAGCAGTACTTC. Supplemented by reference TRBV14 and TRBJ2-7, the full variable domain reads EAGVTQFPSHSVIEKGQTVTLRCDPISGHDNLYWYRRVMGKEIKFLLHFVKESKQDESGMPNNRFLAERTGGTYSTLKVQPAELEDSGVYFCASSLNSGTLYEQYFGPGTRLTVT.

This rearrangement joins TRBV7-3 to TRBJ1-1; TRBD1 might be the D (5 bases). Germline-derived CDR1 and CDR2 are SGHTA and FQGTGA. Trimming removed 0 bases from V and 10 bases from J, with 12 bases in between. The CDR3 has 13 residues. CDR3 DNA: TGTGCCAGCAGCTTAACAGCTTTCGGGGGAGCTTTCTTT. It codes for CASSLTAFGGAFF.

The chain couples TRBV3-1 (or the pseudogene TRBV3-2) to TRBJ2-5, with 11 bases aligning to TRBD1. Germline assignment: CDR1 LGHDT and CDR2 YNNKEL (reference sequence). The CDR3 is 17 amino acids. Trimming removed 0 bases from V and 5 bases from J; junction bases left unmatched: 8. DNA of the CDR3: TGTGCCAGCAGCCAAGATCGGACAGGGGGCAGGCAGGAGACCCAGTACTTC. The encoded protein is CASSQDRTGGRQETQYF.

The chain joins TRBV5-1 to TRBJ2-7; 9 bases agree with TRBD2. V gave up 5 bases and J gave up 4 bases; unmatched junction bases: 7. CDR3 length equals 14 residues. In germline, CDR1 is SGHRS, CDR2 YFSETQ. The CDR3: CASSPAGGRYEQYF. DNA for the CDR3: TGCGCCAGCAGTCCTGCGGGGGGGCGGTACGAGCAGTACTTC. The full variable domain, with the rest looked up from reference TRBV5-1 and TRBJ2-7, is KAGVTQTPRYLIKTRGQQVTLSCSPISGHRSVSWYQQTPGQGLQFLFEYFSETQRNKGNFPGRFSGRQFSNSRSEMNVSTLELGDSALYLCASSPAGGRYEQYFGPGTRLTVT.